This T cell receptor beta chain comes out of a study of T cell responses to AZD1222 COVID-19 vaccine (dated by TCRdb to about 2021). Some background on the complete study: TCR sequencing was performed for fewer than 250 trial participants, of whom about 200 were given two doses of AZD1222 and around 25 were given two doses of MenACWY control vaccine. Enrollment into the trials was organized by age into subgroups of 18-55, 56-69 and 70-plus years, and those subgroups contained approximately 150, 30 and 60 TCR-sequenced participants, respectively.

What the research found in general, with its limitations: In the small 56-69-year group, the increase in depth fell short of significance, most likely because of low power. Spike-specific TCR breadth and depth rose significantly after two AZD1222 doses compared with day 0 and with MenACWY recipients. Epitopes outside the regions mutated in the B.1.351 and B.1.1.7 variants were reportedly recognized by nearly half of the unique spike-specific TCRs. No day 14 peak-response samples were available, so repertoires were characterized only after the peak T cell response. The whole spike protein was spanned by vaccine-associated CD4 TCRs, and dominant responses were seen in regions 160-218 and 743-854. Most participants were white British and females outnumbered males, and the authors suggested that clonal diversity may have been underestimated. Conclusions about previously exposed vaccinees are limited because only a handful of AZD1222 recipients were SARS-CoV-2 seropositive at baseline.

The CDR3 regions of human TCRbeta chains were analyzed by immunosequencing. In the paper's pipeline: TCRs in the repertoires were compared against a reference library of SARS-CoV-2-specific TCRs that had been generated with the MIRA antigen-specificity platform. Breadth meant the fraction of unique TCRs that were SARS-CoV-2-associated, whereas depth meant the fraction of total T cells that were SARS-CoV-2-associated. Using the MIRA data, every spike-specific TCR was mapped to the spike region that the TCR reacted to and assigned to either a CD4 or a CD8 class. Log10-transformed breadth and depth values were compared by one-way ANOVA with Sidak's multiple comparisons tests. TCRdb took this table from immuneACCESS and kept in-frame rearrangements with V and J called. Such tables lack part of the clones; where checked against another copy, unresolved V genes explain under half of the gap, and the rest is unexplained. V and J calls and clone size are those listed in that table; D and trimming were worked out from the DNA. The sample has about 99,000 clones on record, 91% of them singletons. Approximately 9% of the sample goes to the ten largest clones.

This clone came up once. Its cognate antigen has yet to be identified. No much larger clone is present one base from it, and per-base qualities are unavailable. At the junction V is shortened by 6 bases and J by 5 bases; bases outside the gene matches: 11. Taken from the germline V gene (reference sequence), the CDR1 and CDR2 loops are SGHKS and YYEKEE. The cysteine opens and the phenylalanine closes a CDR3 of 15 amino acids. Only CDR3 DNA is held: 45 bases, read in frame from base 1. This specimen's time point label, per the study, means: about 28 days (+/-7) after the second vaccine dose. AZD1222 recipients with second doses at about 4 weeks or about 12 weeks were pooled, because spike-specific TCR depth and breadth did not differ between schedules. Samples from vaccinated people were obtained from the UK trials COV001 and COV002, which included a single-blind randomized controlled phase 2/3 trial of AZD1222 (ChAdOx1 nCoV-19) in healthy adults. Trial participant PBMC samples were collected at day 0 and day 28 after the second dose for TCRbeta chain sequencing.

The clonotype originates from an adult who received the AZD1222 COVID-19 vaccine. The chain uses TRBV5-5 and TRBJ2-3; a stretch of 8 junction bases matches TRBD1. The starting material was peripheral blood, obtained 28 days after the second AZD1222 dose. For the CDR3, the sequence is CASKPTDRAEDTQYF. The DNA sequence is given as TGTGCCAGCAAGCCCACGGACAGGGCCGAAGATACGCAGTATTTT.